This entry concerns a single TCR beta chain. What it binds is unknown. The sample has other DNA sequences that encode this CDR3 too. This sample was included in a study of CD8+ T cells in alopecia areata. Study observations and caveats: One nonresponder leaves baseline CD8+ expansion's link to response uncertain. There were many expanded lesional clones persisting in scalp and blood during tofacitinib.

TCR sequencing used cDNA made by reverse transcription of extracted RNA. Libraries were prepared by immunoSEQ multiplex PCR; TCRdb keeps only in-frame clonotypes and omits some of them. The sample has about 210,000 clones, around three fifths seen once. The treatment was: oral pan-JAK inhibitor, 5-10 mg twice daily. PBMC-derived CD4+ and CD8+ T cells were sorted. The length of the CDR3 is 15 residues. Per the germline V gene, CDR1 is KGHSH and CDR2 is LQKENI. V lost 3 bases and J 0 bases, leaving 11 bases between the germline ends. The TCR sequence derives from a human donor with alopecia areata. The chain recombines TRBV18 with TRBJ1-2, with unresolved D. Material: CD4+ T cells sorted from blood, obtained at week 4, from a patient treated with tofacitinib. The CDR3 DNA reads as TGTGCCAGCTCACCTCCCCTGATAGCTAACTATGGCTACACCTTC. It is translated as CASSPPLIANYGYTF.